The source of this TCR beta chain is a study of blood T cells in healthy people across ages. This CDR3 contains 16 residues. V lost 4 bases, J lost 14 bases, and 28 bases lay in between. CDR1 MNHEY and CDR2 SMNVEV come from the germline V gene (reference sequence). Through a sample-barcoded 5' primer and a J-beta primer mix, a second PCR was run for about 7 to 12 cycles. A single record per CDR3 protein comes from TCRdb applying MiXCR to the 5' RACE reads. Counted here are 650,000 to 700,000 distinct CDR3 sequences, 32% occurring once; the ten biggest clones make up approximately 15%. Only a few counts were recorded for this clonotype.

The material sequenced was blood. This receptor was taken from an elderly woman in good health. The chain employs TRBV27 and TRBJ2-3; D is possibly TRBD1 or TRBD2 (5 bases each). Here the CDR3 DNA reads TGTGCCAGCAGTTCCCTAGGTCTCGGGTTGGAGGACACAGTGTATTTT. Protein product: CASSSLGLGLEDTVYF.